This T cell receptor (beta chain) is from a study of lymphopenia after photon versus proton radiotherapy. Regarding the study as a whole: After the lymphocyte nadir, photon-treated repertoires showed oligoclonal expansion, especially of CD8+ Temra cells. Proton therapy kept repertoires fairly stable, unlike photons, which gained effector/memory cells. A bigger post-nadir fall in TCR diversity correlated inversely with survival time in deceased patients.

Points on this clone: Its antigen is still unknown.

The method was immunoSEQ multiplex PCR; TCRdb's version includes in-frame clones alone and lacks a portion of them. The data show roughly 57,000 clones, about 83% seen once. V lost 6 bases to trimming and J lost 3 bases, with 8 bases between them. Germline CDR1 ENHRY, CDR2 SYGVKD. This CDR3 contains 13 residues. The chain couples TRBV10-3 to TRBJ1-4, with no clear D. The sequence was obtained from a man aged 45-65 years with gastric cancer. Sample: peripheral blood, taken from a patient treated with photon-based radiotherapy. The CDR3 protein is CAISVSANEKLFF. In DNA, the CDR3 is TGTGCCATCAGCGTTTCAGCTAATGAAAAACTGTTTTTT.